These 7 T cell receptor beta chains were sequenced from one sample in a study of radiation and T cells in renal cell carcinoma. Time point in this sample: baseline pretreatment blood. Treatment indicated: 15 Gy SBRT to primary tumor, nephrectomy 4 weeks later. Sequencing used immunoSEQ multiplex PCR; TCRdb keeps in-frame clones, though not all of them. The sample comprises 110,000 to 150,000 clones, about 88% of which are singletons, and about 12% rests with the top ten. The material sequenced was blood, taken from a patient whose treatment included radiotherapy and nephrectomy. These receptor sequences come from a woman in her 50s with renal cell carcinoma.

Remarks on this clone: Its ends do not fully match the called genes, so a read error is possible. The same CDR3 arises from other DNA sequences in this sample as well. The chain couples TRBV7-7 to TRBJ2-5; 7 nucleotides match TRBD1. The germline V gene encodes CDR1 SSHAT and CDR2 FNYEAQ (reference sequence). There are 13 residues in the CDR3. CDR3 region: CASSLDREETQYF. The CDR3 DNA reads TGTGCTAGCAGCTTAGACAGGGAAGAGACCCAGTACTTC.

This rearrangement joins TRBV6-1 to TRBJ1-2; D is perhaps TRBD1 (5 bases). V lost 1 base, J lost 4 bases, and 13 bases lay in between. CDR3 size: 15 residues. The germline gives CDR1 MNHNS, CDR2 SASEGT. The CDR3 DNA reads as TGTGCCAGCAGTGAAGGAGTGCAGGGCCTCTATGGCTACACCTTC. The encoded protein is CASSEGVQGLYGYTF.

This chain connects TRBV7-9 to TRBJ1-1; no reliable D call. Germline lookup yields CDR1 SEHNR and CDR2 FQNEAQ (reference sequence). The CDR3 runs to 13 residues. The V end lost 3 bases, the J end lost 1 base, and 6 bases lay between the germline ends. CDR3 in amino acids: CASSFSENTEAFF. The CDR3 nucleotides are TGTGCCAGCAGCTTCTCGGAGAACACTGAAGCTTTCTTT.

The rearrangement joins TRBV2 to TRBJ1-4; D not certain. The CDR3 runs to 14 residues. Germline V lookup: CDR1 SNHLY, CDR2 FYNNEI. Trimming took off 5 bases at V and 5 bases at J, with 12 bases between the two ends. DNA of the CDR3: TGTGCCAGCAGTCCAGACGGTGCCAATGAAAAACTGTTTTTT. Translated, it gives CASSPDGANEKLFF.

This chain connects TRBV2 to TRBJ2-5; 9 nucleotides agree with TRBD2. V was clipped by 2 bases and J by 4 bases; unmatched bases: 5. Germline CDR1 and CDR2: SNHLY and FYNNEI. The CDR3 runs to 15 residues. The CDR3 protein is CASSERRGGRETQYF. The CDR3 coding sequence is TGTGCCAGCAGTGAAAGGCGGGGGGGCCGAGAGACCCAGTACTTC.

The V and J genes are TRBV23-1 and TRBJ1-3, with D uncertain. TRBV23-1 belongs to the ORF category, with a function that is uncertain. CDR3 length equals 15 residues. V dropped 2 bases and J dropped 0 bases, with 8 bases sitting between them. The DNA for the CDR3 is TGCGCCAGCAGTCAAACCCCGAGCTCTGGAAACACCATATATTTT. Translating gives CASSQTPSSGNTIYF.

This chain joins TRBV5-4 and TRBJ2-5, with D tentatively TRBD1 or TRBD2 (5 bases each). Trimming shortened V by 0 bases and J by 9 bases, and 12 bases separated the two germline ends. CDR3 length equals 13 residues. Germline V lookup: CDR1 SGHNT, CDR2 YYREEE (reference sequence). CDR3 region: CASSLEGTTAQYF. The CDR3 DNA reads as TGTGCCAGCAGCTTGGAGGGGACGACGGCCCAGTACTTC.